This paragraph covers one T cell receptor beta chain sequence. This specimen includes other DNA sequences encoding the same CDR3. Here immunoSEQ multiplex PCR was the method, and the copy in TCRdb shows in-frame clones only, minus some. The sample lists about 680,000 clones; 92% were seen once. CD8 cells regarded as naive lacked CD45RO, were positively chosen for CCR7, and omitted terminally differentiated effector memory CD45RA+ cells. The study drew all its donors from Caucasian adults living in Nashville, Tennessee. The data were obtained in a study of shared clonotypes between healthy human individuals. V lost 7 bases and J 1 base, leaving 14 bases between the germline ends. Germline values: CDR1 LNHDA, CDR2 SQIVND (reference sequence). The CDR3 length is 14 residues.

Sequencing was performed on naive CD8+ T cells sorted from blood. The chain links TRBV19 to TRBJ2-7; perhaps TRBD2 as D (5 bases). This TCR derives from a man aged 30-40 years in good health. The CDR3 is CASTPGRGSYEQYF. The CDR3 DNA is TGTGCCAGTACCCCCGGCCGGGGATCCTACGAGCAGTACTTC.